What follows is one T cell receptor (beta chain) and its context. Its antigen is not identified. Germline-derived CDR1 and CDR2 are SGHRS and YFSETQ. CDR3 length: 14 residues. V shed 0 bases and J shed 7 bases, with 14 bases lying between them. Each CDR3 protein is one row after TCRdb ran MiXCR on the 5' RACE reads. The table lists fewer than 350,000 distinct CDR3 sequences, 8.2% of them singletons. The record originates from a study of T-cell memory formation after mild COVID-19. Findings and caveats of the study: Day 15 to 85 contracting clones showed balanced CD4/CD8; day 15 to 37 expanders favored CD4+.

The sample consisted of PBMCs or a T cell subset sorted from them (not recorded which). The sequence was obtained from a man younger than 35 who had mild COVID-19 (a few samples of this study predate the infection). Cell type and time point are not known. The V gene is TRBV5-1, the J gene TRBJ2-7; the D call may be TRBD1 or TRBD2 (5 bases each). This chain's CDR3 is CASSLGGEEGEQYV. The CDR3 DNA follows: TGCGCCAGCAGCTTGGGAGGGGAAGAGGGAGAGCAGTACGTC.